The source of this TCR beta chain is a study of T cell responses to AZD1222 COVID-19 vaccine. Broader study findings: The sample set comprised mostly white British donors with more females, and clonal diversity was possibly underestimated. The study identified only five to seven AZD1222 recipients as seropositive at baseline. Spike-wide vaccine-associated CD4 TCRs dominated at 160-218 and 743-854.

Produced via immunoSEQ multiplex PCR; TCRdb's table is partial and in-frame only. The data show roughly 100,000 clones, approximately 90% seen once. The germline gives CDR1 SEHNR, CDR2 FQNEAQ (reference sequence). The CDR3 consists of 15 residues. Unmatched junction bases numbered 12, after V lost 6 bases and J lost 7 bases. About this clone: Antigen unknown.

This clonotype was obtained from an adult in good health. The specimen comprised peripheral blood, sampled on day 0 of AZD1222 vaccination. The gene calls are TRBV7-9 and TRBJ2-1; TRBD1 matches 7 bases. Here the CDR3 DNA reads TGTGCCAGCAGTCTCGGGACAGCTCTAGTAAATGAGCAGTTCTTC. Translated: CASSLGTALVNEQFF.